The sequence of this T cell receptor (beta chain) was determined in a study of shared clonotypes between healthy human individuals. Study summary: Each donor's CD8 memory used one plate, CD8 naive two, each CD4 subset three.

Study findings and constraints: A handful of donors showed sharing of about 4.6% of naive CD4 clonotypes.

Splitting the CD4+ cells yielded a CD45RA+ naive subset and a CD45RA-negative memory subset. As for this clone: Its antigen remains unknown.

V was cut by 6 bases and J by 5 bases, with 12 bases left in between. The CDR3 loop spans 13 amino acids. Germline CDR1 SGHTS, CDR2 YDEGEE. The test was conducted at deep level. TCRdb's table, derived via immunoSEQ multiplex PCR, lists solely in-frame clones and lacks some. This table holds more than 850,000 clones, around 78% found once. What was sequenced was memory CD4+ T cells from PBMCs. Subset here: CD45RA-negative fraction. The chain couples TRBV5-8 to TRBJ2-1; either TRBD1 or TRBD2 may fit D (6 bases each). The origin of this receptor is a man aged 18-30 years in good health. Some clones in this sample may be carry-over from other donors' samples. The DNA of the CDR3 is TGTGCCAGCACCCGGAGGGGGAACAATGAGCAGTTCTTC. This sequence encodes CASTRRGNNEQFF.